This T cell receptor beta chain was profiled in a study of identifying expanded T cells in peripheral blood (dated by TCRdb to between 2018 and 2021). At the level of the whole study: Four technical replicates, made by sequencing separate aliquots from the same pool of genomic DNA, were compared pairwise.

The CDR3 spans 15 residues, from the cysteine through the phenylalanine. CDR3 DNA is the only sequence kept; it has 45 bases, read in frame from the first base. The germline V gene specifies SGHTA as CDR1 and FQGNSA as CDR2. V is shortened by 5 bases, J by 2 bases, and the region joining them spans 13 bases. Points the paper makes about the study in general: In all healthy donors, the variance in clone template counts between samples taken 2 to 3 weeks apart rose significantly as total template count increased. Across all healthy-donor time intervals, the beta-binomial model significantly cut both the number of clones called differentially abundant and the false-positive rate. Between technical replicates the binomial model flagged roughly 1.1 differentially abundant clones, whereas over roughly 2 weeks the binomial model flagged about 15 and over about 4 weeks roughly 20. It was expected by the authors that biological variance in healthy repertoires might increase further over much longer intervals, such as months to years.

No immune events, such as infections, were documented for the healthy donors during the collection period. Time-dependent variance in a beta-binomial model of T-cell clone differential abundance was calibrated using healthy-donor blood repertoires as a training cohort. The training cohort included approximately 10 healthy donors, of whom 3 were female and 7 were male. Donor ages ranged from about 25 to 70 years, with an average of around 45 years. Obtained from a commercial supplier, whole blood was collected from each healthy donor at three time points set two to three weeks apart. For immunosequencing, genomic DNA was extracted from unsorted whole blood. TCRbeta CDR3 regions were profiled with the immunoSEQ Assay using bias-controlled multiplex PCR amplification of genomic DNA. As for the original processing: The absolute abundance of each unique TCRbeta CDR3 region was quantified after sequences were collapsed and filtered. Differential abundance was tested with two models: a binomial (Fisher-equivalent) model and a beta-binomial model that adds time-dependent variance fitted from healthy donors. Clones with fewer than 5 combined templates were excluded, and clones with Benjamini-Hochberg FDR below 0.01 were called differentially abundant. In the beta-binomial model, variance was expressed as a function of the total template count across the two samples, in the form v = (b*log(k)+a)^2. TCRdb limited this immuneACCESS table to in-frame rearrangements with V and J called. A share of clones is missing; checked studies link under half to unresolved V genes, and the rest is unexplained. The V and J calls and clone size are taken from that table; D and trimming were inferred from the DNA. This sample holds 81,000 or so clones; roughly 89% were observed only once. The leading ten clones occupy around 20% of the sample.

Concerning this clone: Its antigen is currently not known. Base qualities are missing; no much larger clone stands one base away.

This clonotype originated in a person aged 18-70 years in good health. Rearrangement joined TRBV7-2 to TRBJ1-5, with the D gene uncertain. The sample comprised blood. The CDR3 loop reads CASSPGQAGNQPQHF. The nucleotide sequence is TGTGCCAGCAGCCCCGGGCAGGCAGGCAATCAGCCCCAGCATTTT.